Listed below are T cell receptor beta chains from one sample, sequenced in a study. TCRdb re-called the 5' RACE reads with MiXCR, one entry per CDR3 protein. The table shows approximately 9,000 distinct CDR3 sequences, with around 36% occurring only once. Material for sequencing was Tregs sorted from blood. Source of these receptors: a female donor with breast cancer. CDR3s include the opening cysteine and the closing phenylalanine or tryptophan. D genes are given only for firm matches. Size values are once, few and many counts, or a class for expanded clones, and some rows have none.

clone_size | j_call | d_call | cdr3_length | v_call | cdr3_aa | cdr3_nt
once | TRBJ2-7 | . | 14 | TRBV12-3/TRBV12-4 | CASSLIQGTYEQYF | TGTGCCAGCAGTTTAATCCAGGGAACCTACGAGCAGTACTTC
few | TRBJ1-1 | . | 12 | TRBV24-1 | CATSVGGPEAFF | TGTGCCACCAGTGTGGGGGGACCTGAAGCTTTCTTT
. | TRBJ1-2 | TRBD1 | 13 | TRBV2 | CASKDRGKYGYTF | TGTGCCAGCAAAGACAGGGGCAAGTATGGCTACACCTTC
. | TRBJ2-7 | TRBD2 | 20 | TRBV18 | CASSPPLMASGPQLFYEQYF | TGTGCCAGCTCACCGCCTCTGATGGCTAGCGGGCCGCAACTTTTCTACGAGCAGTACTTC
few | TRBJ1-1 | . | 17 | TRBV6-2/TRBV6-3 | CASSYSGRGLMNTEAFF | TGTGCCAGCAGTTACTCCGGCAGGGGACTAATGAACACTGAAGCTTTCTTT
few | TRBJ1-5 | . | 14 | TRBV5-1 | CASSLDGGSQPQHF | TGCGCCAGCAGCTTGGATGGGGGCTCTCAGCCCCAGCATTTT
. | TRBJ2-1 | TRBD2 | 15 | TRBV10-3 | CAISSTSGDNNEQFF | TGTGCCATCAGTTCTACTAGCGGAGATAACAATGAGCAGTTCTTC
few | TRBJ2-5 | TRBD2 | 18 | TRBV12-3/TRBV12-4 | CASSFMVSAGEFQETQYF | TGTGCCAGCAGTTTTATGGTGTCTGCGGGAGAGTTCCAAGAGACCCAGTACTTC
. | TRBJ1-3 | TRBD1 | 14 | TRBV18 | CASSPTGTANTIYF | TGTGCCAGCTCACCGACCGGGACAGCAAACACCATATATTTT
. | TRBJ2-1 | TRBD2 | 14 | TRBV18 | CASSSGTSGTTRFF | TGTGCCAGCTCCTCGGGGACTAGTGGGACGACGAGATTCTTC
. | TRBJ1-2 | . | 13 | TRBV30 | CAWSLLSSGGYTF | TGTGCCTGGAGTCTCCTTTCTTCTGGTGGCTACACCTTC
few | TRBJ1-2 | TRBD1 | 16 | TRBV28 | CASSALTGQGAYGYTF | TGTGCCAGCAGTGCCTTGACGGGACAGGGGGCCTATGGCTACACCTTC
. | TRBJ1-5 | . | 15 | TRBV7-8 | CASSLAGQGHQPQHF | TGTGCCAGCAGCTTAGCGGGGCAGGGACATCAGCCCCAGCATTTT
few | TRBJ2-1 | TRBD2 | 16 | TRBV5-1 | CASSLVGGRITNEQFF | TGCGCCAGCAGCTTGGTTGGCGGGAGGATAACAAATGAGCAGTTCTTC
few | TRBJ2-5 | . | 13 | TRBV20-1 | CSAPSGAGETQYF | TGCAGTGCCCCCTCCGGGGCGGGAGAGACCCAGTACTTC